This T cell receptor beta chain was sequenced in a study of Ad26.COV2.S vaccination and SARS-CoV-2 variants. On the study more broadly: Sample donor was a member of the COV1001 Ad26.COV2.S trial arm.

Notes on the study in general: Using TCR breadth and depth analyses may have led to underestimated total T cell responses.

This clone was counted a few times. Its antigen is still unknown. This sample's treatment: roughly 20 received Ad26.COV2.S at low or high dose, single or two shots; 5 received placebo; per-sample allocation not given. Collection of the samples took place on day 63 after the first injection of vaccine or placebo. Boston hosted the donor, who was an adult aged 18-55 years. Expressing Wuhan-strain SARS-CoV-2 spike, an Ad26 vector served as the vaccine. The CDR3 is made up of 15 amino acids. The germline gives CDR1 SGHTA, CDR2 FQGNSA. The junction had 6 bases not matched to a gene; V was cut back by 1 base and J by 6 bases. Generated by immunoSEQ multiplex PCR, the TCRdb table keeps only in-frame clones and is missing some. The sample includes around 450,000 clones, 80% to 90% seen only once; the top ten take over 2.5%.

The input for sequencing was peripheral blood, taken in a trial of Ad26.COV2.S vaccine versus placebo. The origin of this receptor is a person between 18 and 65 years old who received the Ad26.COV2.S COVID-19 vaccine or a placebo. V is TRBV7-2 and J is TRBJ1-5; 7 bases agree with TRBD1. The CDR3 bases are TGTGCCAGCAGCTTAGGGAGGGGGCTAGGTCAGCCCCAGCATTTT. Protein: CASSLGRGLGQPQHF.